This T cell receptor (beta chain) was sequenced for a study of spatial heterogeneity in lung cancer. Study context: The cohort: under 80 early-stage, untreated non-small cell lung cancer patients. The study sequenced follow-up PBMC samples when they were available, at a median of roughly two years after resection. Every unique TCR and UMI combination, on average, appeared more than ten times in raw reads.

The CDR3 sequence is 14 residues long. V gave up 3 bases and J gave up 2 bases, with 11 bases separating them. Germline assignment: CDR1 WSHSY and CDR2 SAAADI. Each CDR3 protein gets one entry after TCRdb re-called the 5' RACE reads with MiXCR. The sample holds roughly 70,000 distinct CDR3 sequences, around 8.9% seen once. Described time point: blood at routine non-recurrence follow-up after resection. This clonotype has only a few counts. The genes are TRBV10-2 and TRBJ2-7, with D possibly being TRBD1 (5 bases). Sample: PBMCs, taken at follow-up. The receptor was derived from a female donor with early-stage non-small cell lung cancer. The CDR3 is CASSDRADPYEQYF. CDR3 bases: TGCGCCAGCAGTGACAGGGCTGACCCCTACGAGCAGTACTTC.